The 10 T cell receptor beta chains below were found in one sample sequenced in a study of beta chain features in type 1 diabetes. Study-wide results and caveats: Researchers report that Type 1 diabetes patients had moderately but significantly shorter TCRB CDR3s across all four CD4+ subsets.

Reverse transcribing all isolated RNA meant expressed TCRB transcripts were sequenced. Only in-frame clones appear in the TCRdb table, and some are missing; sequencing was by immunoSEQ multiplex PCR. The sample records around 650,000 clones, roughly 12% being singletons. These receptors' antigens are unknown. Sequenced material: naive CD4+ T cells from blood. The receptors originated from a man aged 25-45 years with type 1 diabetes.

J is TRBJ1-2 and V is TRBV7-9; D might be TRBD1 (5 bases). CDR1 is SEHNR, CDR2 FQNEAQ, per germline (reference sequence). Deletions cut 7 bases from V and 0 bases from J, with 15 bases between. This CDR3 has 15 amino acids. The CDR3: CASNLGGPANYGYTF. The CDR3 DNA reads TGTGCCAGCAACCTTGGGGGACCGGCTAACTATGGCTACACCTTC.

The V and J genes are TRBV6-6 and TRBJ2-7; 7 bases line up with TRBD1. The CDR3 extends over 14 amino acids. The V gene end was trimmed by 4 bases and the J gene end by 4 bases; junction bases not matched to a gene: 7. Germline V gene data show CDR1 as MNHNY and CDR2 as SVGAGI (reference sequence). CDR3 loop: CASSSRQGAYEQYF. Here the CDR3 DNA reads TGTGCCAGCAGTTCCCGACAGGGCGCGTACGAGCAGTACTTC.

This clone came up a few times. Here the CDR3 DNA reads TGTGCCAGCAGGACAGGTGGTTTCGGCTACACCTTC. It translates to CASRTGGFGYTF. The gene calls are TRBV2 and TRBJ1-2, with D maybe TRBD1 (6 bases). The CDR3 has 12 amino acids. Trimming removed 6 bases from V and 8 bases from J, with 13 bases in between. Per the germline V gene, CDR1 is SNHLY and CDR2 is FYNNEI.

This clone showed up just a few times. The chain has TRBV5-1 and TRBJ1-2, with D hard to call. CDR1 and CDR2 (germline): SGHRS, YFSETQ. Between the trimmed V and J ends, which lost 5 bases and 1 base, there was a span of 12 bases. The CDR3 consists of 14 residues. CDR3: CASRRTDDNYGYTF. The CDR3 region has the DNA TGCGCCAGCAGGCGGACGGACGATAACTATGGCTACACCTTC.

Details on this clone: The sample carries other DNA sequences with the same CDR3. The chain joins TRBV9 to TRBJ2-2; D possibly corresponds to TRBD2 (6 bases). V was shortened by 5 bases and J by 0 bases, with 11 bases between the two germline ends. Germline V gene sequence: CDR1 SGDLS, CDR2 YYNGEE. The CDR3 loop spans 15 amino acids. CDR3 DNA: TGTGCCAGCAGTCCCGGGGGTGCGAACACCGGGGAGCTGTTTTTT. It codes for CASSPGGANTGELFF.

This clone was picked up a small number of times. The V gene is TRBV6-5, the J gene TRBJ2-1; D may be TRBD1 (5 bases). Trimming left V 5 bases short and J 9 bases short, with 20 bases between. Germline V CDR1 and CDR2: MNHEY, SVGAGI. The CDR3 consists of 15 residues. CDR3 residues: CASSTQSRGQSEQFF. DNA for the CDR3: TGTGCCAGCAGTACCCAAAGTAGAGGACAAAGTGAGCAGTTCTTC.

The chain recombines TRBV29-1 with TRBJ2-3; 8 nucleotides align to TRBD2. In germline, CDR1 is SQVTM, CDR2 ANQGSEA. The CDR3 runs 14 residues. V shed 6 bases and J 0 bases; nucleotides not matched to a gene: 5. DNA of the CDR3: TGCAGCGTCGAGCGGGGGATTAGCACAGATACGCAGTATTTT. Translation gives CSVERGISTDTQYF.

The table lists this clone with a few counts. V is TRBV9 and J is TRBJ2-1; 10 bases line up with TRBD2. This CDR3 has 16 residues. J lost 5 bases, V lost 0 bases, and 5 bases had no gene match. The germline CDR1 and CDR2 sequences are SGDLS and YYNGEE. This chain's CDR3 is CASSVAPSGGHNEQFF. In DNA, the CDR3 is TGTGCCAGCAGCGTAGCGCCTAGCGGGGGACACAATGAGCAGTTCTTC.

This clone came up a few times. V usage is TRBV15 and J usage is TRBJ1-3, with D possibly being TRBD1 (5 bases). There are 14 residues in the CDR3. V lost 4 bases and J lost 4, with 11 bases in between. Looked up from germline, CDR1 is LNHNV and CDR2 is YYDKDF (reference sequence). The CDR3 region has the DNA TGTGCCACCAGCAAGCCGGACACAGGAAACACCATATATTTT. It specifies CATSKPDTGNTIYF.

This clone was observed a handful of times. The rearrangement joins TRBV6-4 to TRBJ1-3; 8 bases are a match to TRBD1. Germline CDR1 reads MRHNA; CDR2 reads SNTAGT. CDR3 size: 14 residues. V trimming: 7 bases; J trimming: 3 bases; junction bases outside the gene matches: 5. The CDR3 here is CASKKDRDGNTIYF. CDR3 nucleotide sequence: TGTGCCAGCAAGAAGGACAGGGATGGAAACACCATATATTTT.